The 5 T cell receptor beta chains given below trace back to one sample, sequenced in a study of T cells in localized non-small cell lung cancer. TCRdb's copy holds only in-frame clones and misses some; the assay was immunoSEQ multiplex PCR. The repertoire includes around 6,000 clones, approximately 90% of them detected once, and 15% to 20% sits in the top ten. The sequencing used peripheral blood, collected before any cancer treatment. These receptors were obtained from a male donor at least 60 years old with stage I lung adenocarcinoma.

CDR3 in DNA: TGTGCCAGCTCCAGGGGCTCCTATGGCTACACCTTC. Translating gives CASSRGSYGYTF. The V and J genes are TRBV2 and TRBJ1-2; maybe TRBD1 (6 bases). This CDR3 spans 12 amino acids. The germline CDR1 and CDR2 sequences are SNHLY and FYNNEI. The V end lost 8 bases, the J end lost 4 bases, and 11 bases lay between the germline ends.

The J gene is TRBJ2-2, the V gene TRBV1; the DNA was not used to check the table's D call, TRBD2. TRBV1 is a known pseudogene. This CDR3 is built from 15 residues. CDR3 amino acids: CTSSILAGESGELFF. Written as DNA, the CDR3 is TGCACCAGCAGCATTCTAGCGGGAGAATCCGGGGAGCTGTTTTTT.

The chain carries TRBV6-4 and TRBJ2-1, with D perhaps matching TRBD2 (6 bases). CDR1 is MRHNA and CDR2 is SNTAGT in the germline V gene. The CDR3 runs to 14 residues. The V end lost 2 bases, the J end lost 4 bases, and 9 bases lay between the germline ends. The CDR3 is CASSDVGGYNEQFF. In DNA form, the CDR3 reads TGTGCCAGCAGTGACGTCGGGGGATACAATGAGCAGTTCTTC.

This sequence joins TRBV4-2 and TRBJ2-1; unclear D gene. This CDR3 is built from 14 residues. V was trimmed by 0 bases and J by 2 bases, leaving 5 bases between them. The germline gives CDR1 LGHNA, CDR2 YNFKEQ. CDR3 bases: TGTGCCAGCAGCCAAGATGGCCCCTACAATGAGCAGTTCTTC. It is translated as CASSQDGPYNEQFF.

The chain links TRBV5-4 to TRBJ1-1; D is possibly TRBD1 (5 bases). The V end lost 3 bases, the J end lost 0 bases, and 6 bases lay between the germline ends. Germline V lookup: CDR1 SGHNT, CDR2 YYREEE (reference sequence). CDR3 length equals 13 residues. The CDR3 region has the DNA TGTGCCAGCAGCTGGGACCTGAACACTGAAGCTTTCTTT. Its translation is CASSWDLNTEAFF.